This entry lists 15 T cell receptor beta chains sequenced from one sample in a study of blood T cells in healthy people across ages. Alongside a J-beta primer mix, a sample-barcoded 5' primer served in a second PCR lasting about 6 to 11 cycles. TCRdb analysed the 5' RACE reads with MiXCR anew, one entry per CDR3 protein. This table holds approximately 1.5 million distinct CDR3 sequences, approximately 42% found once. Sequencing input: blood. Receptor source: a woman aged 18 to 35 in good health.

This chain connects TRBV6-1 to TRBJ1-5; no definite D call. Germline V gives CDR1 MNHNS, CDR2 SASEGT. Deletions cut 2 bases from V and 1 base from J, with 9 bases between. This CDR3 comprises 15 residues. The CDR3 sequence is CASSENRLSNQPQHF. CDR3 bases: TGTGCCAGCAGTGAAAACAGATTGAGCAATCAGCCCCAGCATTTT.

On this clonotype itself: Germline and junction disagree at one end, which may indicate a read error. This rearrangement joins TRBV27 to TRBJ1-2; D is possibly TRBD1 (5 bases). The CDR3 is 17 residues long. Germline loops: CDR1 MNHEY, CDR2 SMNVEV (reference sequence). DNA of the CDR3: TGCGCCAGCAGTTTATCCACAGCAGCACTGAGGGGCTATGGCTACACCTTC. Translation: CASSLSTAALRGYGYTF.

V usage is TRBV15 and J usage is TRBJ2-3; 8 nucleotides agree with TRBD1. The germline CDR1 and CDR2 sequences are LNHNV and YYDKDF (reference sequence). Unmatched junction bases numbered 6, after V lost 3 bases and J lost 1 base. The CDR3 is 16 amino acids. The CDR3 DNA reads TGTGCCACCAGCAGTTCAGGGACAGGTCGCACAGATACGCAGTATTTT. Protein: CATSSSGTGRTDTQYF.

The chain is built from TRBV4-1 and TRBJ2-7; maybe TRBD2 (7 bases). Germline V gene lookup returns CDR1 MGHRA and CDR2 YSYEKL. The CDR3 totals 16 residues. Trimming took 8 bases from V and 2 from J, leaving 22 bases between them. The CDR3 nucleotides read TGCGCCAGCGGTTCAACTCCCGGGGGGCTACCCTACGAGCAGTACTTC. Its translation: CASGSTPGGLPYEQYF.

This clonotype was detected only a few times. The chain couples TRBV9 to TRBJ2-2; D is ambiguous. The CDR3 contains 13 residues. Germline loops: CDR1 SGDLS, CDR2 YYNGEE. The V end lost 4 bases, the J end lost 3 bases, and 7 bases lay between the germline ends. The CDR3 bases are TGTGCCAGCAGCCGGACCTACACCGGGGAGCTGTTTTTT. Translation: CASSRTYTGELFF.

The chain links TRBV20-1 to TRBJ2-1; TRBD2 aligns across 9 bases. This CDR3 contains 16 residues. Germline V gives CDR1 DFQATT, CDR2 SNEGSKA (reference sequence). The V gene end was trimmed by 2 bases and the J gene end by 0 bases; junction bases not matched to a gene: 5. The CDR3 region is CSARTLAGSSYNEQFF. DNA for the CDR3: TGCAGTGCTAGAACTCTAGCGGGGAGCTCCTACAATGAGCAGTTCTTC.

The rearrangement links TRBV7-2 to TRBJ1-1, with D perhaps matching TRBD1 (5 bases). The V end was cut by 5 bases, the J end by 6 bases, with 13 bases between. Germline V gives CDR1 SGHTA, CDR2 FQGNSA. The CDR3 sequence is 13 residues long. The CDR3 reads CASSLDGAPEAFF. The CDR3 DNA reads as TGTGCCAGCAGCCTCGATGGGGCCCCTGAAGCTTTCTTT.

V is TRBV30 and J is TRBJ1-5, with a tentative D call TRBD1 (5 bases). The CDR3 length is 13 residues. V dropped 2 bases and J dropped 7 bases, with 12 bases sitting between them. From germline, CDR1 is GTSNPN and CDR2 SVGIG (reference sequence). This CDR3 reads CAWSRQGGQPQHF. In DNA, the CDR3 is TGTGCCTGGAGTCGGCAGGGCGGACAGCCCCAGCATTTT.

The CDR3 nucleotides are TGTGCCAGCAGTGACGTCCAGAACACTGAAGCTTTCTTT. As protein: CASSDVQNTEAFF. This chain joins TRBV6-2 or TRBV6-3 and TRBJ1-1; D is unresolved. Germline-derived CDR1 and CDR2 are MNHEY and SVGEGT. Trimming shortened V by 5 bases and J by 1 base, and 8 bases separated the two germline ends. The CDR3 runs 13 residues.

This clonotype was observed a handful of times. This sequence joins TRBV6-2 or TRBV6-3 and TRBJ2-7; the D is unclear. The V end lost 10 bases, the J end lost 3 bases, and 22 bases lay between the germline ends. The CDR3 runs 15 residues. Germline CDR1 and CDR2: MNHEY and SVGEGT. The CDR3: CATAKEYPKGYEQYF. Here the CDR3 DNA reads TGTGCCACCGCCAAGGAGTATCCAAAGGGCTACGAGCAGTACTTC.

The V call is TRBV20-1, the J call TRBJ2-7; perhaps TRBD1 as D (6 bases). The CDR3 covers 13 residues. The V gene's germline CDR1 is DFQATT and CDR2 SNEGSKA (reference sequence). The CDR3 sequence: CSASAGALYEQYF. In DNA, the CDR3 is TGCAGCGCTTCTGCAGGGGCACTCTACGAGCAGTACTTC.

Only a few counts were recorded for this clonotype. The chain has TRBV7-9 and TRBJ2-7, with unresolved D. CDR1 and CDR2 from the germline V gene are SEHNR and FQNEAQ (reference sequence). The CDR3 is 12 residues long. Trimming removed 2 bases at V and 8 bases at J, with 10 bases between. The CDR3 coding sequence is TGTGCCAGCAGCTTAACACACGCTCAGCAGTACTTC. Protein: CASSLTHAQQYF.

The sample holds a few counts of this clonotype. The J gene is TRBJ2-7, the V gene TRBV5-1, with a possible D match to TRBD1 (5 bases). Trimming removed 6 bases from V and 7 bases from J, with 29 bases in between. The CDR3 totals 17 residues. Germline V gene sequence: CDR1 SGHRS, CDR2 YFSETQ. The CDR3 nucleotides are TGCGCCAGCACCCTATTGCCTCCAGGGTCCATATACAATGAGCAGTACTTC. Translating it yields CASTLLPPGSIYNEQYF.

This clonotype was observed a handful of times. The CDR3 is CASSLQGARNEQYF. The CDR3 region has the DNA TGTGCCAGCAGTTTACAGGGGGCGCGGAACGAGCAGTACTTC. The rearrangement joins TRBV12-3 or TRBV12-4 to TRBJ2-7, with 8 bases aligning to TRBD1. V was clipped by 2 bases and J by 5 bases; unmatched bases: 5. There are 14 residues in the CDR3.

The chain combines TRBV6-6 with TRBJ1-4, with a weak D call TRBD1 (6 bases). Germline lookup yields CDR1 MNHNY and CDR2 SVGAGI (reference sequence). V was clipped by 0 bases and J by 3 bases, with 8 bases between them. This CDR3 is built from 15 residues. The CDR3 DNA reads as TGTGCCAGCAGTTACTCGCGACAGGCTAATGAAAAACTGTTTTTT. The encoded protein is CASSYSRQANEKLFF.